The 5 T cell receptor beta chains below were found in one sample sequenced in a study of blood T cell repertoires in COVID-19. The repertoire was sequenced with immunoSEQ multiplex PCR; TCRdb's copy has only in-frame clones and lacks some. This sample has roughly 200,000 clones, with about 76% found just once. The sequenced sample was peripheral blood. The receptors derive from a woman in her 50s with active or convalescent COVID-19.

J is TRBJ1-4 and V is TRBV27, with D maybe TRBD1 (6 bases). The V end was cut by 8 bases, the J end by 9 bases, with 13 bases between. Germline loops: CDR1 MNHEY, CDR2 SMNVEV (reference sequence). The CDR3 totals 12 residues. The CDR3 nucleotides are TGTGCCAGCTTACGGGACAACCAAAAACTGTTTTTT. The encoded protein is CASLRDNQKLFF.

The CDR3 sequence is CASRGQGAVGETQYF. In DNA form, the CDR3 reads TGTGCCAGCAGGGGGCAGGGGGCAGTCGGAGAGACCCAGTACTTC. The V call is TRBV2, the J call TRBJ2-5, with 8 positions matching TRBD1. Germline V CDR1 and CDR2: SNHLY, FYNNEI. V lost 6 bases to trimming and J lost 4 bases; unmatched junction nucleotides: 10. This CDR3 is built from 15 residues.

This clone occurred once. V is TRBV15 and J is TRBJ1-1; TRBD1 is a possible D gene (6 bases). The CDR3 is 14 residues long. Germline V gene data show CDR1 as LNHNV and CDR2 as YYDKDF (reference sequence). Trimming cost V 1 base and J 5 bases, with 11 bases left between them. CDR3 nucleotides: TGTGCCACCAGCAGAGCCTTAAGGGGGACTGAAGCTTTCTTT. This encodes CATSRALRGTEAFF.

CDR3 DNA sequence: TGTGCCAGCAGTTTATGGCAACGGAACTATGGCTACACCTTC. Translation: CASSLWQRNYGYTF. The rearrangement links TRBV28 to TRBJ1-2; D is uncertain. The CDR3 has 14 residues. Germline V gives CDR1 MDHEN, CDR2 SYDVKM. V lost 0 bases and J lost 2, with 7 bases in between.

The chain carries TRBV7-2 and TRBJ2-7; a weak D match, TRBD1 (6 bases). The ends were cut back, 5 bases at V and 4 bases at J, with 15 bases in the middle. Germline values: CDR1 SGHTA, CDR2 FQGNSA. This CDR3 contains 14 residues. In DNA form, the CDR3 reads TGTGCCAGCAGCCTGCAAAGGGGGTCGTACGAGCAGTACTTC. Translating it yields CASSLQRGSYEQYF.